This TCR beta chain was recovered during a study of T cells after yellow fever vaccination. Making TCR cDNA involved 5'RACE template switching, which added UMIs and a universal primer site. TCRdb reprocessed the 5' RACE reads with MiXCR, giving one entry per CDR3 protein. Counted here are some 97,000 distinct CDR3 sequences, around 5.8% occurring once; the ten biggest clones make up about two fifths. V shed 4 bases and J shed 1 base, with 8 bases lying between them. This CDR3 has 14 amino acids. Germline CDR1 SEHNR, CDR2 FQNEAQ (reference sequence). Study results and caveats: Once the booster was given, most primary-vaccination clones reappeared, at about 97% for CD4 and 88% for CD8. The secondary T-cell response peaked on day 5, not day 15, but was weaker. Some clonotypes were seen in both the CD4 and the CD8 compartments. These made up a small share and likely arose from convergent recombination.

This clonotype has a handful of counts. Its antigen is currently unknown. The TCR comes from a man aged 18 to 29 who received the YFV17D yellow fever vaccine. The J gene is TRBJ1-5, the V gene TRBV7-9; D is perhaps TRBD1 (5 bases). This specimen was CD8+ T cells sorted from PBMCs, taken 10 days after the yellow fever booster vaccination. The CDR3 spells CASSWDFSNQPQHF. CDR3 DNA sequence: TGTGCCAGCAGCTGGGACTTCAGCAATCAGCCCCAGCATTTT.